These 31 T cell receptor beta chains came from one sample sequenced in a study of shared clonotypes between healthy human individuals. Some clones are missing from TCRdb's copy, which holds only in-frame ones; the method was immunoSEQ multiplex PCR. The repertoire holds 2 million to 2.5 million clones, with roughly 92% as singletons. Sequenced: naive CD4+ T cells from PBMCs. Subset noted: CD45RA+ positively selected. The receptors stem from a young man in good health. Some clones in this sample may be carry-over from other donors' samples.

This clone was seen only once. This chain connects TRBV7-9 to TRBJ2-5; 7 positions agree with TRBD2. This CDR3 has 16 amino acids. Looked up from germline, CDR1 is SEHNR and CDR2 is FQNEAQ (reference sequence). With 5 bases clipped from V and 0 bases from J, the junction kept 9 bases outside the gene matches. Here the CDR3 DNA reads TGTGCCAGCAGCCTAGGACTAGGACGGGACCAAGAGACCCAGTACTTC. It yields the protein CASSLGLGRDQETQYF.

The gene calls are TRBV20-1 and TRBJ2-3; D is unresolved. Germline lookup yields CDR1 DFQATT and CDR2 SNEGSKA (reference sequence). This CDR3 region has 11 residues. Trimming pared 6 bases from V and 5 bases from J, leaving 9 bases between. The DNA of the CDR3 is TGCAGTGCCGAGTTAGGAGATACGCAGTATTTT. Translation gives CSAELGDTQYF.

With regard to this clone: Additional DNA sequences in this sample encode the identical CDR3. The chain links TRBV9 to TRBJ2-1; 9 nucleotides match TRBD2. The V gene end was trimmed by 2 bases and the J gene end by 0 bases; junction bases not matched to a gene: 3. Germline V lookup: CDR1 SGDLS, CDR2 YYNGEE. The CDR3 spans 16 residues. The CDR3: CASSVSGRSSYNEQFF. The CDR3 DNA reads as TGTGCCAGCAGCGTGAGCGGGAGGAGCTCCTACAATGAGCAGTTCTTC. The full variable domain, its missing parts supplied by reference TRBV9 and TRBJ2-1, is DSGVTQTPKHLITATGQRVTLRCSPRSGDLSVYWYQQSLDQGLQFLIQYYNGEERAKGNILERFSAQQFPDLHSELNLSSLELGDSALYFCASSVSGRSSYNEQFFGPGTRLTVL.

Comment on this clone: This sample also contains other DNA sequences that code for the same CDR3. This chain connects TRBV18 to TRBJ2-1, with TRBD2 matching over 11 bases. CDR3 length: 15 residues. The junction had 4 bases not matched to a gene; V was cut back by 6 bases and J by 3 bases. CDR1 KGHSH and CDR2 LQKENI come from the germline V gene. CDR3 in amino acids: CASSPGLADYNEQFF. As DNA, the CDR3 is TGTGCCAGCTCGCCGGGACTAGCGGACTACAATGAGCAGTTCTTC.

The rearrangement links TRBV7-2 to TRBJ2-5, with 13 bases identical to TRBD2. Per germline, CDR1 SGHTA and CDR2 FQGNSA. The V segment lost 5 bases and the J segment 8 bases; nucleotides outside the gene matches: 14. This CDR3 comprises 17 residues. The CDR3 region is CASSPGTSGIKKRTQYF. The CDR3 DNA reads TGTGCCAGCAGCCCCGGGACTAGCGGGATTAAAAAGAGAACCCAGTACTTC.

The V call is TRBV20-1, the J call TRBJ2-3, with D uncertain. Germline V gene sequence: CDR1 DFQATT, CDR2 SNEGSKA (reference sequence). The CDR3 is made up of 11 amino acids. V gave up 4 bases and J gave up 4 bases, with 6 bases separating them. CDR3 amino acids: CSATKSDTQYF. The CDR3 DNA is TGCAGTGCTACTAAGTCAGATACGCAGTATTTT.

This clone was observed a single time. In DNA, the CDR3 is TGCGCCAGCAGCTCCCGACTAGCGGGAGTATCCTACAATGAGCAGTTCTTC. Its protein product is CASSSRLAGVSYNEQFF. The chain is built from TRBV4-1 and TRBJ2-1, with TRBD2 identical over 12 bases. Losses at the gene ends were 5 bases for V and 1 base for J; bases not matched to a gene: 6. From germline, CDR1 is MGHRA and CDR2 YSYEKL. CDR3 length: 17 amino acids.

The chain combines TRBV10-1 with TRBJ2-7, with TRBD1 as a possible D gene (6 bases). Germline V CDR1 and CDR2: WNHNN, SYGVQD (reference sequence). V was cut by 2 bases and J by 4 bases, with 15 bases left in between. The CDR3 extends over 15 amino acids. In DNA, the CDR3 is TGCGCCAGCAGTGAGGCATCCCGGCAGGGGTACGAGCAGTACTTC. Amino acid sequence: CASSEASRQGYEQYF.

This chain links TRBV7-9 with TRBJ2-7; D remains ambiguous. CDR1 is SEHNR and CDR2 is FQNEAQ in the germline V gene (reference sequence). The CDR3 contains 11 residues. Trimming cost V 0 bases and J 7 bases, with 4 bases left between them. The CDR3 is CASSLAREQYF. CDR3 nucleotides: TGTGCCAGCAGCTTAGCGCGGGAGCAGTACTTC.

The chain couples TRBV25-1 to TRBJ2-5, with 8 bases aligning to TRBD1. The CDR3 totals 14 residues. CDR1 and CDR2 (germline): MGHDK, SYGVNS. The ends lost 0 bases at V and 5 bases at J; junction bases unmatched: 2. DNA of the CDR3: TGTGCCAGCAGTGAATACAGGGGGCGGGAGACCCAGTACTTC. As protein: CASSEYRGRETQYF.

The chain carries TRBV5-6 and TRBJ1-1; D is perhaps TRBD1 (5 bases). The CDR3 has 14 residues. V lost 4 bases, J lost 1 base, and 11 bases lay in between. Germline CDR1 is SGHDT and CDR2 is YYEEEE. The CDR3 loop is CASSPVGENTEAFF. The CDR3 coding sequence is TGTGCCAGCAGCCCCGTGGGGGAGAACACTGAAGCTTTCTTT.

The CDR3 spells CASTQYRVEVGELFF. For the CDR3, the DNA is TGTGCCAGCACCCAATACAGGGTAGAGGTCGGGGAGCTGTTTTTT. V gene TRBV6-5 combines with J gene TRBJ2-2, with D possibly TRBD1 on 6 matching bases. From germline, CDR1 is MNHEY and CDR2 SVGAGI. V was shortened by 7 bases and J by 7 bases, with 19 bases between the two germline ends. The CDR3 length is 15 residues.

A single count supports this clone. V gene TRBV6-1 combines with J gene TRBJ2-7; TRBD2 aligns across 8 bases. CDR1 is MNHNS, CDR2 SASEGT, per germline. J was trimmed by 3 bases and V by 7 bases; bases with no gene match: 11. This CDR3 has 15 amino acids. The DNA of the CDR3 is TGTGCCAGCACGGCCGGCTCTAGCGGGTTCTACGAGCAGTACTTC. Amino acid sequence: CASTAGSSGFYEQYF.

On this clone: This sample includes further DNA sequences coding for the same CDR3. The chain uses TRBV5-1 and TRBJ2-2, with D hard to call. Between the trimmed V and J ends, which lost 3 bases and 1 base, there was a span of 10 bases. The length of the CDR3 is 15 residues. Germline values: CDR1 SGHRS, CDR2 YFSETQ. Here the CDR3 DNA reads TGCGCCAGCAGCTCAGGATTGGGGAACACCGGGGAGCTGTTTTTT. It yields the protein CASSSGLGNTGELFF.

The V gene is TRBV9, the J gene TRBJ2-5; 8 bases fit TRBD2. With V trimmed by 0 bases and J by 3 bases, 4 bases remained unmatched. Germline V lookup: CDR1 SGDLS, CDR2 YYNGEE. This CDR3 has 15 residues. In DNA form, the CDR3 reads TGTGCCAGCAGCGTAGCTGGTAGCGGGGAAGAGACCCAGTACTTC. This encodes CASSVAGSGEETQYF. The full variable domain, rest sourced from reference TRBV9 and TRBJ2-5, is DSGVTQTPKHLITATGQRVTLRCSPRSGDLSVYWYQQSLDQGLQFLIQYYNGEERAKGNILERFSAQQFPDLHSELNLSSLELGDSALYFCASSVAGSGEETQYFGPGTRLLVL.

The chain combines TRBV5-6 with TRBJ1-1, with D tentatively TRBD1 (6 bases). Trimming took 1 base from V and 3 from J, leaving 16 bases between them. The CDR3 is 16 residues long. Germline lookup yields CDR1 SGHDT and CDR2 YYEEEE. The CDR3 DNA is TGTGCCAGCAGCTTGAAAGGACAGATAGGAGACACTGAAGCTTTCTTT. Translated: CASSLKGQIGDTEAFF.

This clone occurred once. The chain uses TRBV30 and TRBJ2-3; TRBD2 aligns across 10 bases. The CDR3 has 15 residues. Germline V gene sequence: CDR1 GTSNPN, CDR2 SVGIG (reference sequence). Trimming cost V 3 bases and J 2 bases; bases outside gene matches: 5. CDR3 protein: CAWSSLAGFTDTQYF. The CDR3 nucleotides are TGTGCCTGGAGCTCACTAGCGGGGTTCACAGATACGCAGTATTTT.

This sequence joins TRBV4-2 and TRBJ1-2, with TRBD1 matching 9 bases. V lost 5 bases, J lost 4 bases, and 8 bases stayed unmatched. From germline, CDR1 is LGHNA and CDR2 YNFKEQ. The CDR3 loop spans 15 amino acids. The CDR3 sequence: CASSIRTGAGYGYTF. The CDR3 DNA reads as TGTGCCAGCAGCATCCGGACAGGGGCGGGCTATGGCTACACCTTC.

In this sample, this clone turned up a few times. The sample carries other DNA sequences with the same CDR3. CDR3 protein: CSARRDYEQYF. CDR3 nucleotides: TGCAGTGCTAGGCGGGACTACGAGCAGTACTTC. The chain is built from TRBV20-1 and TRBJ2-7; perhaps TRBD2 as D (6 bases). Deletions cut 3 bases from V and 3 bases from J, with 6 bases between. CDR3 size: 11 residues. CDR1 DFQATT and CDR2 SNEGSKA come from the germline V gene (reference sequence).

This chain connects TRBV9 to TRBJ1-1; no clear D gene. This CDR3 comprises 14 residues. Trimming shortened V by 3 bases and J by 5 bases, and 14 bases separated the two germline ends. Germline V gene data show CDR1 as SGDLS and CDR2 as YYNGEE. The CDR3 DNA reads TGTGCCAGCAGCGCCTTAGGTGGGGTAACTGAAGCTTTCTTT. Residues: CASSALGGVTEAFF.

This chain connects TRBV5-6 to TRBJ1-2; no reliable D call. This CDR3 is built from 14 residues. V lost 0 bases and J 4 bases, leaving 10 bases between the germline ends. The germline V gene encodes CDR1 SGHDT and CDR2 YYEEEE. The CDR3 region is CASSLGQASYGYTF. Here the CDR3 DNA reads TGTGCCAGCAGCTTGGGGCAGGCATCCTATGGCTACACCTTC.

The chain is built from TRBV7-9 and TRBJ2-3; tentative D call: TRBD2 (7 bases). The CDR3 has 13 amino acids. The germline V gene encodes CDR1 SEHNR and CDR2 FQNEAQ (reference sequence). The V and J ends lost 5 bases and 6 bases respectively, with 12 bases between them. The CDR3 region has the DNA TGTGCCAGCAGCCGGGGGGCTTCTGATACGCAGTATTTT. Amino acid sequence: CASSRGASDTQYF. The variable domain in full, with the rest retrieved from reference TRBV7-9 and TRBJ2-3, is DTGVSQNPRHKITKRGQNVTFRCDPISEHNRLYWYRQTLGQGPEFLTYFQNEAQLEKSRLLSDRFSAERPKGSFSTLEIQRTEQGDSAMYLCASSRGASDTQYFGPGTRLTVL.

V and J are TRBV7-2 and TRBJ2-5, with TRBD2 matching 15 bases. J was trimmed by 5 bases and V by 2 bases; bases with no gene match: 6. Germline CDR1 reads SGHTA; CDR2 reads FQGNSA. CDR3 length equals 17 residues. CDR3 residues: CASSLLGTSGRSETQYF. The CDR3 DNA follows: TGTGCCAGCAGCTTATTGGGGACTAGCGGGAGGAGCGAGACCCAGTACTTC.

With regard to this clone: Other DNA sequences in this specimen translate into the identical CDR3. This chain joins TRBV5-1 and TRBJ2-6; a weak D match, TRBD2 (5 bases). Trimming cost V 0 bases and J 0 bases, with 7 bases left between them. CDR3 length: 16 residues. Per the germline V gene, CDR1 is SGHRS and CDR2 is YFSETQ. CDR3 protein: CASSLAGNSGANVLTF. CDR3 bases: TGCGCCAGCAGCTTGGCCGGGAACTCTGGGGCCAACGTCCTGACTTTC.

The chain is built from TRBV7-2 and TRBJ1-1; D remains unclear. This CDR3 comprises 13 residues. Looked up from germline, CDR1 is SGHTA and CDR2 is FQGNSA. The germline V and J ends were trimmed by 4 bases and 2 bases, with 8 bases remaining between them. In DNA form, the CDR3 reads TGTGCCAGCAGCTCCGTTTATAACACTGAAGCTTTCTTT. It is translated as CASSSVYNTEAFF.

V and J are TRBV7-2 and TRBJ1-5; D unresolved. V lost 3 bases to trimming and J lost 7 bases, with 7 bases between them. The germline V gene encodes CDR1 SGHTA and CDR2 FQGNSA. The CDR3 has 12 amino acids. CDR3 in amino acids: CASSFVGQPQHF. The CDR3 DNA follows: TGTGCCAGCAGCTTTGTCGGACAGCCCCAGCATTTT.

This chain connects TRBV19 to TRBJ1-3, with a weak D call TRBD1 (5 bases). The germline gives CDR1 LNHDA, CDR2 SQIVND (reference sequence). CDR3 length: 16 amino acids. V lost 5 bases, J lost 0 bases, and 14 bases lay in between. The CDR3 reads CASSFRDGFSGNTIYF. CDR3 nucleotides: TGTGCCAGTAGTTTCCGGGACGGATTCTCTGGAAACACCATATATTTT. The complete variable domain, with remaining parts taken from reference TRBV19 and TRBJ1-3, reads DGGITQSPKYLFRKEGQNVTLSCEQNLNHDAMYWYRQDPGQGLRLIYYSQIVNDFQKGDIAEGYSVSREKKESFPLTVTSAQKNPTAFYLCASSFRDGFSGNTIYFGEGSWLTVV.

The rearrangement links TRBV13 to TRBJ2-2; D is uncertain. Germline V gene lookup returns CDR1 PRHDT and CDR2 FYEKMQ (reference sequence). The germline V and J ends were trimmed by 6 bases and 7 bases, with 15 bases remaining between them. This CDR3 spans 14 amino acids. The CDR3 is CASRETPFGGELFF. In nucleotides, the CDR3 is TGTGCCAGCAGAGAAACGCCGTTCGGCGGGGAGCTGTTTTTT. The variable domain in full, completed from reference TRBV13 and TRBJ2-2, reads AAGVIQSPRHLIKEKRETATLKCYPIPRHDTVYWYQQGPGQDPQFLISFYEKMQSDKGSIPDRFSAQQFSDYHSELNMSSLELGDSALYFCASRETPFGGELFFGEGSRLTVL.

The chain has TRBV18 and TRBJ2-1, with 7 bases lining up with TRBD2. The CDR3 totals 16 residues. The V gene's germline CDR1 is KGHSH and CDR2 LQKENI. Germline trimming cut 3 bases from V and 3 bases from J; bases unmatched to any gene: 8. CDR3 region: CASSPWSLADYNEQFF. The CDR3, as DNA: TGTGCCAGCTCACCCTGGTCTCTAGCGGACTACAATGAGCAGTTCTTC.

The V and J genes are TRBV5-1 and TRBJ2-1; the D gene is possibly TRBD1 (5 bases). The CDR3 has 14 residues. Trimming left V 4 bases short and J 3 bases short, with 11 bases between. Germline V CDR1 and CDR2: SGHRS, YFSETQ. This CDR3 reads CASSTTGSYNEQFF. As DNA, the CDR3 is TGCGCCAGCAGCACTACAGGTAGCTACAATGAGCAGTTCTTC.

The genes are TRBV30 and TRBJ1-2; the match to TRBD1 covers 8 bases. CDR1 and CDR2 (germline): GTSNPN, SVGIG (reference sequence). The V and J ends lost 2 bases and 8 bases, in that order; junction bases with no gene match: 25. This CDR3 contains 19 residues. Here the CDR3 reads CAWSFNPPPTDRAEGGYTF. Written as DNA, the CDR3 is TGTGCCTGGAGTTTTAACCCCCCCCCGACGGACAGGGCTGAAGGCGGCTACACCTTC.